This T cell receptor (beta chain) was identified during a study of blood T cell repertoires in COVID-19. Produced via immunoSEQ multiplex PCR; TCRdb's table is partial and in-frame only. The profile shows hundreds of thousands of clones, roughly 88% of them singletons. The participants were between roughly 18 and 100 years old and came from under 25 US areas. The J segment lost 4 bases and the V segment lost 0 bases, leaving 13 bases of the junction unmatched. Per germline, CDR1 SGHRS and CDR2 YFSETQ. There are 17 residues in the CDR3. The origin of this receptor is a woman in her 30s who had recovered from COVID-19. V is TRBV5-1 and J is TRBJ2-7; 7 nucleotides line up with TRBD1. The sequenced sample was PBMCs or T cells enriched from blood (not recorded which). For the CDR3, the DNA is TGCGCCAGCAGCTTGGAACCACAGGGGACCACCCTATACGAGCAGTACTTC. This translates into CASSLEPQGTTLYEQYF.